This T cell receptor beta chain emerged from a study of T-cell memory formation after mild COVID-19. Turning to this clonotype: Its cognate antigen is unknown.

The length of the CDR3 is 13 residues. The germline V and J ends were trimmed by 4 bases and 6 bases, with 13 bases remaining between them. Germline V CDR1 and CDR2: MGHRA, YSYEKL. The study, taken as a whole, reports: Clones contracting across day 15 to 85 had a balanced CD4/CD8 profile; later expanding clones leaned CD4+. Contracting clones localized mainly to CM and EM when CD4+ and mainly to EMRA when CD8+. Some responding clones appeared in pre-infection memory, suggesting cross-reactive memory joined.

cDNA libraries for TCR alpha and TCR beta, carrying sample barcodes and UMIs, came from 5'RACE with constant-segment primers. TCRdb fed the 5' RACE reads into MiXCR, producing one record per CDR3 protein. The sample has a few hundred thousand distinct CDR3 sequences; more than 15% are singletons. The TCR originated in a man between 18 and 29 years old who had mild COVID-19 (a few samples of this study predate the infection). Cell type and time point are not known. The V gene is TRBV4-1, the J gene TRBJ2-7; D possibly matches TRBD1 or TRBD2 (6 bases each). The sequencing sample was made of PBMCs or a T cell subset sorted from them (not recorded which). The chain's CDR3 is CASSPEGGREQYF. CDR3 DNA: TGCGCCAGCAGCCCCGAGGGGGGTCGCGAGCAGTACTTC.